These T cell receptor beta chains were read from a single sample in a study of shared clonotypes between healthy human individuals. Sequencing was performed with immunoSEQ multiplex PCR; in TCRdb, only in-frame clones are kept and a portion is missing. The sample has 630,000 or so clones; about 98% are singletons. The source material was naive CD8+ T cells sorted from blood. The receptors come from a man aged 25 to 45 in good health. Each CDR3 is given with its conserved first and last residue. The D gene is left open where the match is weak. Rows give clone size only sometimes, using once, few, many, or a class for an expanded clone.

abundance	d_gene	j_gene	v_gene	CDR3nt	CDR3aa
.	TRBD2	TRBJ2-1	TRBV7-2	TGTGCCAGCAGCTCAGTGGGACTAGCGGGTTACAATGAGCAGTTCTTC	CASSSVGLAGYNEQFF
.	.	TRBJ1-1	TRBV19	TGTGCCAGTAGCCGGGGGGCTGAAGCTTTCTTT	CASSRGAEAFF
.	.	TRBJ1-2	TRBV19	TGTGCCAGTACTAAAGTGGTGGATCTCTCCGGCTATGGCTACACCTTC	CASTKVVDLSGYGYTF
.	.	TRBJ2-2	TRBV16	TGTGCCAGCAGCCGACTCTCGATAGGGGACACCGGGGAGCTGTTTTTT	CASSRLSIGDTGELFF
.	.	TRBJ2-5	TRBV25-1	TGTGCCAGCAGTGGCGGCAGGGGTCAAGAGACCCAGTACTTC	CASSGGRGQETQYF
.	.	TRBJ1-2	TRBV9	TGTGCCAGCAGCGTAACCGGAAGTGATGGCTACACCTTC	CASSVTGSDGYTF
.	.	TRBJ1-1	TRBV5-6	TGTGCCAGCAGCTTGAGGCCGGGGACTGAAGCTTTCTTT	CASSLRPGTEAFF
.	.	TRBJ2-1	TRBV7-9	TGTGCCAGCAGCCCTGGAGGGCCCAGGGAGCAGTTCTTC	CASSPGGPREQFF
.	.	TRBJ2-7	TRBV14	TGTGCCAGCAGCCCGAGGTGGGAGGAGGGTTACGAGCAGTACTTC	CASSPRWEEGYEQYF
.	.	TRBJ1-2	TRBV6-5	TGTGCCAGCAGTTACAAGGTACCAGTGTTGAACTATGGCTACACCTTC	CASSYKVPVLNYGYTF
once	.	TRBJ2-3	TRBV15	TGTGCCACCAGCAGAGAAGACAGACCAGATACGCAGTATTTT	CATSREDRPDTQYF
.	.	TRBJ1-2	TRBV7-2	TGTGCCAGCAGCCTCACCAGGGTTGGTGGCTACACCTTC	CASSLTRVGGYTF
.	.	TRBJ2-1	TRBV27	TGTGCCAGCAGTCAATTAGCGGCCTACAATGAGCAGTTCTTC	CASSQLAAYNEQFF
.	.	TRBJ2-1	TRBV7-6	TGTGCCAGCAGCTTAGCGTTGGGCTCCGCCTACAATGAGCAGTTCTTC	CASSLALGSAYNEQFF
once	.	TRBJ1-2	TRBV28	TGTGCCAGCAGTTTCGGGAGCCGGCGGGGGGCTAAGATGAACTATGGCTACACCTTC	CASSFGSRRGAKMNYGYTF
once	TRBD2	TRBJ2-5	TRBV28	TGTGCCAGCAGTTTATATACCTCCGGACTAGCGGGAGGAGGGGGGGAGACCCAGTACTTC	CASSLYTSGLAGGGGETQYF
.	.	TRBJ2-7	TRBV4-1	TGCGCCAGCAGCCCTCAAACACTCTCCTACGAGCAGTACTTC	CASSPQTLSYEQYF
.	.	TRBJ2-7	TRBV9	TGTGCCAGCAGCCCCGCCGGGGCGGCTTACGAGCAGTACTTC	CASSPAGAAYEQYF
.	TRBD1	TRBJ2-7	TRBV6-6	TGTGCCAGCAGTCCACCGGGACAGCTCTACGAGCAGTACTTC	CASSPPGQLYEQYF
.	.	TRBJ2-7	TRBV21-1	TGTGCCAGCAGCAAACCCGACAGGGTTAGCTCCTACGAGCAGTACTTC	CASSKPDRVSSYEQYF
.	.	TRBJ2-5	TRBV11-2	TGTGCCAGCAGCTTAGGAGGGTTAGGACAAGGGGAGACCCAGTACTTC	CASSLGGLGQGETQYF
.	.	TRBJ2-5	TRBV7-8	TGTGCCAGCAGCCCCCGGACAGACCAAGAGACCCAGTACTTC	CASSPRTDQETQYF
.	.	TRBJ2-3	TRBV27	TGTGCCAGCGGAGCGTACACAGATACGCAGTATTTT	CASGAYTDTQYF
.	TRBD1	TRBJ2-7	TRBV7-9	TGTGCCAGCAGCTTTGAGAGGACAGGGCCGTACTTC	CASSFERTGPYF
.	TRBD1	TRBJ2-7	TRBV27	TGTGCCAGCAGTCCCTGGACAGGGTCCTACGAGCAGTACTTC	CASSPWTGSYEQYF
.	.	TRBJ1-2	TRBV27	TGTGCCAGCAGTTTATTAGGCGGGAACTATGGCTACACCTTC	CASSLLGGNYGYTF
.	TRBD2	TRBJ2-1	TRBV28	TGTGCCAGCAGTTTATTTGCGGGAGGGGTCTACAATGAGCAGTTCTTC	CASSLFAGGVYNEQFF